One sample yielded the 31 T cell receptor beta chains listed below, sequenced in a study of blood T cell repertoires in COVID-19. TCRdb's copy holds only in-frame clones and misses some; the assay was immunoSEQ multiplex PCR. The repertoire holds more than 45,000 clones, with about nine tenths as singletons. The sequenced sample consisted of peripheral blood. The receptor set was obtained from a man aged 65 to 79 with acute or convalescent COVID-19.

The genes are TRBV18 and TRBJ1-1; 7 bases agree with TRBD1. CDR1 KGHSH and CDR2 LQKENI come from the germline V gene. Trimming at V came to 6 bases and at J to 6 bases, leaving 4 bases not matched to a gene. The length of the CDR3 is 12 residues. The chain's CDR3 is CASSRQGSEAFF. The CDR3 nucleotides are TGTGCCAGCTCGCGACAGGGCTCTGAAGCTTTCTTT. Drawing the rest from reference TRBV18 and TRBJ1-1, the complete variable domain is NAGVMQNPRHLVRRRGQEARLRCSPMKGHSHVYWYRQLPEEGLKFMVYLQKENIIDESGMPKERFSAEFPKEGPSILRIQQVVRGDSAAYFCASSRQGSEAFFGQGTRLTVV.

This clone was counted a single time. This chain connects TRBV4-1 to TRBJ1-3; D perhaps matches TRBD1 (6 bases). The CDR3 is made up of 15 amino acids. CDR1 MGHRA and CDR2 YSYEKL come from the germline V gene. The V and J ends lost 3 bases and 0 bases respectively, with 9 bases between them. The DNA for the CDR3 is TGCGCCAGCAGCCACTGGGGGCTCTCTGGAAACACCATATATTTT. It yields the protein CASSHWGLSGNTIYF.

CDR3: CASSLERSSYEQYF. The CDR3 region has the DNA TGTGCCAGCAGCTTAGAACGGAGCTCCTACGAGCAGTACTTC. J is TRBJ2-7 and V is TRBV7-2; no reliable D call. V was cut by 1 base and J by 0 bases, with 7 bases left in between. The CDR3 has 14 residues. Looked up from germline, CDR1 is SGHTA and CDR2 is FQGNSA.

The chain joins TRBV10-2 to TRBJ2-5, with D possibly being TRBD2 (7 bases). The CDR3 is 20 residues long. With 5 bases removed from V and 5 bases from J, the gap between germline ends came to 33 bases. The germline gives CDR1 WSHSY, CDR2 SAAADI. For the CDR3, the DNA is TGCGCCAGCAGTCCGGGGGCTAGCGGCCAAGTGGGGCAAAAGCGGGAGACCCAGTACTTC. Translating it yields CASSPGASGQVGQKRETQYF.

This chain connects TRBV7-2 to TRBJ2-2, with D unresolved. This CDR3 spans 17 amino acids. Trimming took off 0 bases at V and 1 base at J, with 12 bases between the two ends. Germline CDR1 and CDR2: SGHTA and FQGNSA. DNA for the CDR3: TGTGCCAGCAGCTTAGCGGTCACGGCGGTGAACACCGGGGAGCTGTTTTTT. Translated: CASSLAVTAVNTGELFF.

The chain is built from TRBV9 and TRBJ2-1, with D unclear. There are 11 residues in the CDR3. Germline V gene sequence: CDR1 SGDLS, CDR2 YYNGEE. With 0 bases removed from V and 7 bases from J, the gap between germline ends came to 2 bases. CDR3 protein: CASSVANEQFF. DNA of the CDR3: TGTGCCAGCAGCGTAGCTAATGAGCAGTTCTTC.

This clone was detected only a few times. Here the CDR3 DNA reads TGTGCCAGCAGCCCCAACAGGGGAATTAACACAGATACGCAGTATTTT. This encodes CASSPNRGINTDTQYF. The rearrangement links TRBV6-2 or TRBV6-3 to TRBJ2-3; 7 bases are shared with TRBD1. The CDR3 has 16 residues. Losses at the gene ends were 6 bases for V and 2 bases for J; bases not matched to a gene: 11. Per the germline V gene, CDR1 is MNHEY and CDR2 is SVGEGT.

The chain combines TRBV15 with TRBJ2-1; 12 bases match TRBD1. The junction had 2 bases not matched to a gene; V was cut back by 5 bases and J by 0 bases. The CDR3 spans 16 residues. In germline, CDR1 is LNHNV, CDR2 YYDKDF (reference sequence). The CDR3 coding sequence is TGTGCCACCAGCCCGGGACAGGGGGCCTCCTACAATGAGCAGTTCTTC. It encodes CATSPGQGASYNEQFF.

V usage is TRBV6-5 and J usage is TRBJ1-5; D is unresolved. Germline CDR1 is MNHEY and CDR2 is SVGAGI. V was pared by 6 bases and J by 6 bases, with 15 bases between. This CDR3 spans 14 amino acids. In DNA form, the CDR3 reads TGTGCCAGCAGCTATTCCGATATGAGTCAGCCCCAGCATTTT. Its translation is CASSYSDMSQPQHF.

This chain uses TRBV28 with TRBJ1-5, with D maybe TRBD1 (5 bases). Trimming pared 4 bases from V and 7 bases from J, leaving 14 bases between. The germline gives CDR1 MDHEN, CDR2 SYDVKM. The CDR3 runs to 14 residues. The CDR3 protein is CASSSAGDPQPQHF. CDR3 in DNA: TGTGCCAGCAGTTCCGCGGGGGATCCACAGCCCCAGCATTTT.

J is TRBJ1-2 and V is TRBV29-1; 7 bases line up with TRBD1. The J segment lost 1 base and the V segment lost 7 bases, leaving 3 bases of the junction unmatched. Per the germline V gene, CDR1 is SQVTM and CDR2 is ANQGSEA. This CDR3 comprises 12 residues. The DNA of the CDR3 is TGCAGCGGAGGGACAGTTAACTATGGCTACACCTTC. Its protein product is CSGGTVNYGYTF.

V gene TRBV7-2 combines with J gene TRBJ1-4; D may be TRBD1 (5 bases). The V end lost 2 bases, the J end lost 8 bases, and 12 bases lay between the germline ends. This CDR3 contains 14 residues. Germline V gene sequence: CDR1 SGHTA, CDR2 FQGNSA. The CDR3 here is CASSLFQGGEKLFF. The CDR3 DNA follows: TGTGCCAGCAGCTTATTCCAGGGAGGGGAAAAACTGTTTTTT.

In its sample, this clone was seen once. The chain carries TRBV9 and TRBJ2-5; tentative D call: TRBD1 (6 bases). The germline CDR1 and CDR2 sequences are SGDLS and YYNGEE. The CDR3 contains 14 residues. Trimming shortened V by 6 bases and J by 4 bases, and 16 bases separated the two germline ends. DNA for the CDR3: TGTGCCAGCAATCTATCCGGACAGAGAGAGACCCAGTACTTC. Its protein is CASNLSGQRETQYF.

The genes are TRBV2 and TRBJ2-7; D unclear. V was trimmed by 2 bases and J by 3 bases, leaving 11 bases between them. The CDR3 consists of 14 residues. Germline V lookup: CDR1 SNHLY, CDR2 FYNNEI. CDR3 coding DNA: TGTGCCAGCAGTGAACTCCTGGCAGGCTACGAGCAGTACTTC. It is translated as CASSELLAGYEQYF.

The chain joins TRBV28 to TRBJ1-6, with 9 bases lining up with TRBD1. Trimming removed 4 bases from V and 13 bases from J; junction bases left unmatched: 11. This CDR3 has 15 residues. Per germline, CDR1 MDHEN and CDR2 SYDVKM. The CDR3 DNA reads TGTGCCAGCAGTTCAGGACAGGGGCTTGGATATCCCCTCCACTTT. Residues: CASSSGQGLGYPLHF.

The genes are TRBV7-2 and TRBJ2-1; 7 positions agree with TRBD2. This CDR3 has 17 amino acids. Trimming at V came to 8 bases and at J to 7 bases, leaving 20 bases not matched to a gene. Germline CDR1 SGHTA, CDR2 FQGNSA. DNA for the CDR3: TGTGCCAGCGTACTCCAGGGTAGGGCTAGCGGCTTAAATGAGCAGTTCTTC. Amino acids: CASVLQGRASGLNEQFF.

CDR3 DNA: TGTGCCAGCAGTCCCAGGCAGGGGGTAAATGAAAAACTGTTTTTT. It encodes CASSPRQGVNEKLFF. V and J are TRBV2 and TRBJ1-4; 7 bases match TRBD1. The V gene's germline CDR1 is SNHLY and CDR2 FYNNEI. V lost 5 bases to trimming and J lost 5 bases; unmatched junction nucleotides: 8. The CDR3 loop spans 15 amino acids. Variable domain in full (rest from reference TRBV2 and TRBJ1-4): EPEVTQTPSHQVTQMGQEVILRCVPISNHLYFYWYRQILGQKVEFLVSFYNNEISEKSEIFDDQFSVERPDGSNFTLKIRSTKLEDSAMYFCASSPRQGVNEKLFFGSGTQLSVL.

This chain uses TRBV5-6 with TRBJ1-1; D is perhaps TRBD1 (5 bases). The length of the CDR3 is 16 residues. CDR1 and CDR2 (germline): SGHDT, YYEEEE. V shed 0 bases and J shed 1 base, with 13 bases lying between them. In DNA form, the CDR3 reads TGTGCCAGCAGCTTGGGTCCCCAGGGTTCGAACACTGAAGCTTTCTTT. The encoded protein is CASSLGPQGSNTEAFF.

This clone was observed once. The chain employs TRBV18 and TRBJ1-2; possible D gene TRBD1, 6 bases. The CDR3 length is 14 residues. Germline CDR1 and CDR2: KGHSH and LQKENI. Between the trimmed V and J ends, which lost 2 bases and 11 bases, there was a span of 18 bases. CDR3 sequence reads: CASSPIGGQGRYTF. Written as DNA, the CDR3 is TGTGCCAGCTCACCAATTGGGGGCCAGGGGAGATACACCTTC.

CDR3 DNA sequence: TGTGCCAGCAGCTCCGGGACAGCTAACACTGAAGCTTTCTTT. Encoded protein: CASSSGTANTEAFF. The chain is built from TRBV7-6 and TRBJ1-1; 7 bases align to TRBD1. V shed 4 bases, J shed 2 bases, and the junction held 4 bases outside the gene matches. The germline V gene encodes CDR1 SGHVS and CDR2 FNYEAQ. The CDR3 is made up of 14 amino acids.

The chain couples TRBV19 to TRBJ2-7; tentative D call: TRBD2 (7 bases). The CDR3 length is 14 residues. Per germline, CDR1 LNHDA and CDR2 SQIVND (reference sequence). The V gene lost 5 bases and the J gene lost 4 bases, with 15 bases spanning the gap. The CDR3 loop is CASSPRGGPYEQYV. The CDR3 DNA reads TGTGCCAGTAGTCCCCGCGGGGGCCCATACGAGCAGTACGTC.

This chain uses TRBV6-2 or TRBV6-3 with TRBJ2-3; a possible D gene is TRBD1 (5 bases). CDR1 and CDR2 (germline): MNHEY, SVGEGT. CDR3 length: 15 residues. V was cut by 2 bases and J by 4 bases, with 13 bases left in between. The CDR3 bases are TGTGCCAGCAGTTACGGCCAGGGTAGTTCAGATACGCAGTATTTT. Its translation is CASSYGQGSSDTQYF.

The chain is built from TRBV6-5 and TRBJ2-1, with 8 bases identical to TRBD1. This CDR3 has 15 residues. The V and J ends lost 1 base and 6 bases, in that order; junction bases with no gene match: 5. Per germline, CDR1 MNHEY and CDR2 SVGAGI. CDR3 DNA sequence: TGTGCCAGCAGTTACTACCAGGGGGCCAGCAATGAGCAGTTCTTC. Translated, it gives CASSYYQGASNEQFF.

The V gene is TRBV2, the J gene TRBJ2-1; D possibly corresponds to TRBD2 (5 bases). The ends were cut back, 4 bases at V and 5 bases at J, with 9 bases in the middle. CDR3 length: 13 residues. CDR1 is SNHLY and CDR2 is FYNNEI in the germline V gene. The CDR3 DNA reads TGTGCCAGCAGTGGGGAGAGAAACAATGAGCAGTTCTTC. Translation gives CASSGERNNEQFF.

The gene calls are TRBV6-5 and TRBJ2-7; the match to TRBD1 covers 7 bases. From germline, CDR1 is MNHEY and CDR2 SVGAGI. The V gene end was trimmed by 4 bases and the J gene end by 6 bases; junction bases not matched to a gene: 3. The CDR3 runs to 12 residues. The CDR3, as DNA: TGTGCCAGCAGTTCGACAGGGTCCGAGCAGTACTTC. Residues: CASSSTGSEQYF.

The rearrangement links TRBV7-9 to TRBJ1-2, with D possibly matching TRBD1 (5 bases). Trimming stripped 3 bases from V and 2 bases from J, with 22 bases between. The CDR3 sequence is 18 residues long. The V gene's germline CDR1 is SEHNR and CDR2 FQNEAQ (reference sequence). CDR3 nucleotide sequence: TGTGCCAGCAGCTTTCCCCCCTTAACGACAAGGGGCAACTATGGCTACACCTTC. Translation gives CASSFPPLTTRGNYGYTF. The whole variable domain, remainder taken from reference TRBV7-9 and TRBJ1-2, is DTGVSQNPRHKITKRGQNVTFRCDPISEHNRLYWYRQTLGQGPEFLTYFQNEAQLEKSRLLSDRFSAERPKGSFSTLEIQRTEQGDSAMYLCASSFPPLTTRGNYGYTFGSGTRLTVV.

The rearrangement joins TRBV9 to TRBJ2-7; TRBD1 is a possible D gene (5 bases). CDR3 length equals 15 residues. V was pared by 0 bases and J by 4 bases, with 14 bases between. Germline values: CDR1 SGDLS, CDR2 YYNGEE. The CDR3 region is CASSVAPGKLYEQYF. The CDR3 nucleotides are TGTGCCAGCAGCGTAGCGCCAGGGAAGTTGTACGAGCAGTACTTC.

The CDR3: CATSDSQGTTGELFF. CDR3 sequence (DNA): TGTGCCACCAGTGATTCCCAGGGGACCACCGGGGAGCTGTTTTTT. The chain combines TRBV24-1 with TRBJ2-2, with D possibly matching TRBD1 (6 bases). The CDR3 consists of 15 residues. V lost 2 bases and J lost 4, with 10 bases in between. Germline CDR1 reads KGHDR; CDR2 reads SFDVKD.

The chain uses TRBV27 and TRBJ1-3; no clear D. Per the germline V gene, CDR1 is MNHEY and CDR2 is SMNVEV (reference sequence). The length of the CDR3 is 13 residues. Trimming took off 5 bases at V and 4 bases at J, with 9 bases between the two ends. The CDR3: CASSRLEGNTIYF. Here the CDR3 DNA reads TGTGCCAGCAGTCGGTTGGAGGGAAACACCATATATTTT.

V and J are TRBV4-3 and TRBJ2-7; D call uncertain. This CDR3 comprises 15 residues. The germline gives CDR1 LGHNA, CDR2 YSLEER. The V end lost 0 bases, the J end lost 0 bases, and 9 bases lay between the germline ends. CDR3 coding DNA: TGCGCCAGCAGCCAAGAGCTGATCAGCTCCTACGAGCAGTACTTC. Protein product: CASSQELISSYEQYF.

The chain carries TRBV9 and TRBJ1-4, with TRBD1 identical over 8 bases. CDR1 is SGDLS, CDR2 YYNGEE, per germline. V trimming: 4 bases; J trimming: 6 bases; junction bases outside the gene matches: 8. This CDR3 is 15 amino acids long. The CDR3 protein is CASSFSGGADEKLFF. CDR3 coding DNA: TGTGCCAGCAGCTTTTCAGGGGGCGCCGATGAAAAACTGTTTTTT. The complete variable domain, with remaining parts taken from reference TRBV9 and TRBJ1-4, reads DSGVTQTPKHLITATGQRVTLRCSPRSGDLSVYWYQQSLDQGLQFLIQYYNGEERAKGNILERFSAQQFPDLHSELNLSSLELGDSALYFCASSFSGGADEKLFFGSGTQLSVL.